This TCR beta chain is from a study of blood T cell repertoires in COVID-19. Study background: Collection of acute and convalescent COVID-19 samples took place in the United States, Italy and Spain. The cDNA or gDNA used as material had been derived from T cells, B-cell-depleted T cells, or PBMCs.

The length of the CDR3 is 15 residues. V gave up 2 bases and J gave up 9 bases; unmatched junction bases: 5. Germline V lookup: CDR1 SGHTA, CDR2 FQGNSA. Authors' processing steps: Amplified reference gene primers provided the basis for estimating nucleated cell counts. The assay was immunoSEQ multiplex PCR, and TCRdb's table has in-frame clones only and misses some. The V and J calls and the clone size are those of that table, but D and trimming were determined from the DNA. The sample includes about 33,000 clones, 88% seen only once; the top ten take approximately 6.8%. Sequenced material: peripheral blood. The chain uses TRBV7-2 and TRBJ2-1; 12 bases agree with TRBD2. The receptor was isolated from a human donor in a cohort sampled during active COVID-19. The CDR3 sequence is CASSLRLAGVIEQFF. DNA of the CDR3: TGTGCCAGCAGCTTAAGACTAGCGGGAGTTATTGAGCAGTTCTTC. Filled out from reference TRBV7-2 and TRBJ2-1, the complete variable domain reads GAGVSQSPSNKVTEKGKDVELRCDPISGHTALYWYRQSLGQGLEFLIYFQGNSAPDKSGLPSDRFSAERTGGSVSTLTIQRTQQEDSAVYLCASSLRLAGVIEQFFGPGTRLTVL.